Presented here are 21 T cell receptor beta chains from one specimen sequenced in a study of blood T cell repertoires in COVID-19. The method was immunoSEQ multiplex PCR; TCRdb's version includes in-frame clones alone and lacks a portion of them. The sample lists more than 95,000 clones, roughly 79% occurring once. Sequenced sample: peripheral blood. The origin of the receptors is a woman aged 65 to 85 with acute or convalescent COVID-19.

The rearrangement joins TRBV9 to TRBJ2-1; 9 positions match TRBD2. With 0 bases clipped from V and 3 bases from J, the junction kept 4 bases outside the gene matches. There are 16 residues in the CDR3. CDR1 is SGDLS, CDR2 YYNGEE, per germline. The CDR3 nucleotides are TGTGCCAGCAGCGTAGGGTCTAGCGGGATCTACAATGAGCAGTTCTTC. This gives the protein CASSVGSSGIYNEQFF. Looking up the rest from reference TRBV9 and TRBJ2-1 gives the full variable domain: DSGVTQTPKHLITATGQRVTLRCSPRSGDLSVYWYQQSLDQGLQFLIQYYNGEERAKGNILERFSAQQFPDLHSELNLSSLELGDSALYFCASSVGSSGIYNEQFFGPGTRLTVL.

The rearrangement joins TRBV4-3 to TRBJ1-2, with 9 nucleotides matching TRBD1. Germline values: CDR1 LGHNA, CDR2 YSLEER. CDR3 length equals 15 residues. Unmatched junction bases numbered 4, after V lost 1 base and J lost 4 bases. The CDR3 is CASSQVGQGIYGYTF. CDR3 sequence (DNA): TGCGCCAGCAGCCAAGTGGGACAGGGTATCTATGGCTACACCTTC.

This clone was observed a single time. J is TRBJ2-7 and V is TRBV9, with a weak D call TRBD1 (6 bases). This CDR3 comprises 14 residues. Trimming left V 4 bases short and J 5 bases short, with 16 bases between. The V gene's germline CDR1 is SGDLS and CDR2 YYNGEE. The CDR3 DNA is TGTGCCAGCAGCTTTACCCCCGACAGGAACGAGCAGTACTTC. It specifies CASSFTPDRNEQYF.

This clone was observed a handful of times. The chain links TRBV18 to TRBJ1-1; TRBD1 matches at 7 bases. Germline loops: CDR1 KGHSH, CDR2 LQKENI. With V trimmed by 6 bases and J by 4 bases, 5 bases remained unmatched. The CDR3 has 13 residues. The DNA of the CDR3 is TGTGCCAGCTCCCCGGGACAGCTCACTGAAGCTTTCTTT. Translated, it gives CASSPGQLTEAFF.

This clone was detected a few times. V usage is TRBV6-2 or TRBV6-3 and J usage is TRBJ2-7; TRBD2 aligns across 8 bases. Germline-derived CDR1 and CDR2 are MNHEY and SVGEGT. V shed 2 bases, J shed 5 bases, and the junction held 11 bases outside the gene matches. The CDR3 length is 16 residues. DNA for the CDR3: TGTGCCAGCAGTTACACAGCGACTAGCGACCCTGACGAGCAGTACTTC. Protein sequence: CASSYTATSDPDEQYF.

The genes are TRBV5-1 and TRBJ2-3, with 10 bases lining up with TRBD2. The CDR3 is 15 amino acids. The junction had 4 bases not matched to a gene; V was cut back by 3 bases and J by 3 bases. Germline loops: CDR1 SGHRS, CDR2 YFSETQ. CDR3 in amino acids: CASSSGLASTDTQYF. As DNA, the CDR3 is TGCGCCAGCAGCTCGGGACTAGCGAGTACAGATACGCAGTATTTT.

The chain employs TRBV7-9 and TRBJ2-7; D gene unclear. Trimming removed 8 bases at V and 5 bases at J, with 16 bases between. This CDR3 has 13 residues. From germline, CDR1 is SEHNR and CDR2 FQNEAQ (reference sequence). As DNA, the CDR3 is TGTGCCAGCCGAAGGAGCGCGGTGGACGAGCAGTACTTC. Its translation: CASRRSAVDEQYF.

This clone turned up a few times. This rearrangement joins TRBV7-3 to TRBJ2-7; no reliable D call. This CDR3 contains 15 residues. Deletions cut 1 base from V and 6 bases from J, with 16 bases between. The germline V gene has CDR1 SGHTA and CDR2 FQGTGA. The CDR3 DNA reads TGTGCCAGCAGCTTAAGTCCCAGAACGGCAGGCGAGCAGTACTTC. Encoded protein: CASSLSPRTAGEQYF.

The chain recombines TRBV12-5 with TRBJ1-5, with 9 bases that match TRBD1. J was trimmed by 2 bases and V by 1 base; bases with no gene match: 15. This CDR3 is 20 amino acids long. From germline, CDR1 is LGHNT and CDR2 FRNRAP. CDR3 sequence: CASGLAIGTGLAIGNQPQHF. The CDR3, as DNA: TGTGCTAGTGGTTTGGCAATAGGGACAGGGTTAGCAATAGGCAATCAGCCCCAGCATTTT.

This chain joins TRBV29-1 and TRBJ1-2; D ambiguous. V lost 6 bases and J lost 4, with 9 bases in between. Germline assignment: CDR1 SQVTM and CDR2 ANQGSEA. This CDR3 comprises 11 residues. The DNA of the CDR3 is TGCAGCGTAGTTATTAGCTATGGCTACACCTTC. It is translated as CSVVISYGYTF. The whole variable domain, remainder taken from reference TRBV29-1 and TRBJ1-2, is SAVISQKPSRDICQRGTSLTIQCQVDSQVTMMFWYRQQPGQSLTLIATANQGSEATYESGFVIDKFPISRPNLTFSTLTVSNMSPEDSSIYLCSVVISYGYTFGSGTRLTVV.

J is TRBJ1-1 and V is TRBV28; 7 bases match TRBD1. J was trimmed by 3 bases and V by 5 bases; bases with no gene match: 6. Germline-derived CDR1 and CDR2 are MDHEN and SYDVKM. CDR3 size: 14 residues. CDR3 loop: CASSLGTAYTEAFF. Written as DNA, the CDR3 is TGTGCCAGCAGTCTCGGGACAGCCTACACTGAAGCTTTCTTT.

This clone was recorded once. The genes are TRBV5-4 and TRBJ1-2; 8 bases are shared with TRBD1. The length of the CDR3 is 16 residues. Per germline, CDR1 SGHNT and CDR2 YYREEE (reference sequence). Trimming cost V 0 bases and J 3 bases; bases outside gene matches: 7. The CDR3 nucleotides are TGTGCCAGCAGCTTGGGAGGGCAGGGGGCGGACTATGGCTACACCTTC. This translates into CASSLGGQGADYGYTF.

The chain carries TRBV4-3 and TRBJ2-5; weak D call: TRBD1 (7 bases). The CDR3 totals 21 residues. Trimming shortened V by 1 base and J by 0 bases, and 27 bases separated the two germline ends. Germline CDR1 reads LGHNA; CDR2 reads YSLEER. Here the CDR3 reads CASSQGRGPGQPNDYQETQYF. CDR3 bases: TGCGCCAGCAGCCAAGGGAGGGGACCGGGACAGCCGAACGACTACCAAGAGACCCAGTACTTC.

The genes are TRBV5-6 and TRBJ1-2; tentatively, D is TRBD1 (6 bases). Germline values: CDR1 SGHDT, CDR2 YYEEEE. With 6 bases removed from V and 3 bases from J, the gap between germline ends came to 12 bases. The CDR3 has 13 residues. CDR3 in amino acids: CASNPRGYYGYTF. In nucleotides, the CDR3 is TGTGCCAGCAACCCTAGGGGGTACTATGGCTACACCTTC.

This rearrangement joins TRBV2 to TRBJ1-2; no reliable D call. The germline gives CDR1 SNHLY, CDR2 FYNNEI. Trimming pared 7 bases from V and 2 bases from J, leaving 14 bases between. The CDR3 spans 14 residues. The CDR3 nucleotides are TGTGCCAGCATGTCCCCGACTGAAAACTATGGCTACACCTTC. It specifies CASMSPTENYGYTF.

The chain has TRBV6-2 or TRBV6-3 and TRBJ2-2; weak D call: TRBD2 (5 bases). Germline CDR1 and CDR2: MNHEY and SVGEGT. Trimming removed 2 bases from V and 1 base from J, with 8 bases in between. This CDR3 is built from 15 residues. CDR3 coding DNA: TGTGCCAGCAGTTACATGAGCGGGAACACCGGGGAGCTGTTTTTT. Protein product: CASSYMSGNTGELFF.

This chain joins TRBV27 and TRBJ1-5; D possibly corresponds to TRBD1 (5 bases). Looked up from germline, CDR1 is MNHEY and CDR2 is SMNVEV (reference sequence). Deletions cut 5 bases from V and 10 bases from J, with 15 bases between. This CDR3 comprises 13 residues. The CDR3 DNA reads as TGTGCCAGCAGTCATAATCCGCGGGACCCCCAGCATTTT. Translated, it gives CASSHNPRDPQHF.

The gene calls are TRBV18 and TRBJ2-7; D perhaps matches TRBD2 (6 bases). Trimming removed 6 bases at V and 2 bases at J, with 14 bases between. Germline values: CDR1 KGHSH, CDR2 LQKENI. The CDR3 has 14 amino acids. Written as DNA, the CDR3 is TGTGCCAGCTCGGCCGGGACTGAAGCCTACGAGCAGTACTTC. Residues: CASSAGTEAYEQYF.

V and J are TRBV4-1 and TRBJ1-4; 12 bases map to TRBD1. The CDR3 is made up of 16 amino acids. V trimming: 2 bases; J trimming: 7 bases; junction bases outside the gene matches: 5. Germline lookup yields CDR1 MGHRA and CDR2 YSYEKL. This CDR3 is CASSQQGQGAGEKLFF. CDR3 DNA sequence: TGCGCCAGCAGCCAACAGGGACAGGGGGCAGGTGAAAAACTGTTTTTT.

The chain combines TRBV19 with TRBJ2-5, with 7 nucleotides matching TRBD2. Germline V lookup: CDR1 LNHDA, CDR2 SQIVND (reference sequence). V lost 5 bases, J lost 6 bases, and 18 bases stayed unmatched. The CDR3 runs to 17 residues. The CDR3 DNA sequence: TGTGCCAGTAGTCCTTCTTTCCAGCGGGGACTTATAAAGACCCAGTACTTC. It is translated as CASSPSFQRGLIKTQYF.

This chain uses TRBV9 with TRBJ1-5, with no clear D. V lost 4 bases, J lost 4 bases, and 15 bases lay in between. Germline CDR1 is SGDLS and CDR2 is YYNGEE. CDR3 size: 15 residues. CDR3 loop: CASSPLAGFNQPQHF. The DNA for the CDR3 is TGTGCCAGCAGCCCCCTGGCCGGGTTTAATCAGCCCCAGCATTTT.